The 2 T cell receptor beta chains in this list originate from one sample, sequenced in a study of shared clonotypes between healthy human individuals. In the naive CD8 group, cells lacked CD45RO and were positively selected for CCR7, so terminally differentiated effector memory CD45RA+ cells were left out. The data were produced by immunoSEQ multiplex PCR, yet TCRdb's version contains in-frame clones alone and is incomplete. The sample carries approximately 2,000,000 clones, just under 95% recorded once. The sequenced sample was naive CD8+ T cells from PBMCs. The receptor set was obtained from a young man in good health. Some clones in this sample may be carry-over from other donors' samples.

The CDR3 spells CASSFEIPSNQPQHF. The CDR3 nucleotides are TGTGCCAGCAGCTTCGAGATACCCAGCAATCAGCCCCAGCATTTT. The gene calls are TRBV5-5 and TRBJ1-5; D unclear. Per germline, CDR1 SGHKS and CDR2 YYEKEE (reference sequence). The V end was cut by 2 bases, the J end by 1 base, with 10 bases between. The CDR3 covers 15 residues. The full variable domain, completed using reference TRBV5-5 and TRBJ1-5, is DAGVTQSPTHLIKTRGQQVTLRCSPISGHKSVSWYQQVLGQGPQFIFQYYEKEERGRGNFPDRFSARQFPNYSSELNVNALLLGDSALYLCASSFEIPSNQPQHFGDGTRLSIL.

The chain combines TRBV7-8 with TRBJ2-3; 7 bases map to TRBD1. The CDR3 is made up of 17 amino acids. V trimming: 1 base; J trimming: 1 base; junction bases outside the gene matches: 8. Germline V gene sequence: CDR1 SGHVS, CDR2 FQNEAQ. The chain's CDR3 is CASSLVATGPGTDTQYF. For the CDR3, the DNA is TGTGCCAGCAGCTTAGTGGCGACAGGGCCCGGCACAGATACGCAGTATTTT.